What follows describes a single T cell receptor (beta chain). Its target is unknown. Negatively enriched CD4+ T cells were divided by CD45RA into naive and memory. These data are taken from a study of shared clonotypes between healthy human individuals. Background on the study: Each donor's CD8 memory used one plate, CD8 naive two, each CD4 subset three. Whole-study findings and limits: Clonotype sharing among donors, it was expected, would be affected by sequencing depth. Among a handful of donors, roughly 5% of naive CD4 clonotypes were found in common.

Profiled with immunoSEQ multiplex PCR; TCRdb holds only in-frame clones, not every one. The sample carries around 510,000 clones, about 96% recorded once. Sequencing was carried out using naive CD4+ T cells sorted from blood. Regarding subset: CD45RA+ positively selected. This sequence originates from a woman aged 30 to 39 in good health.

The CDR3 coding sequence is TGCGCCAGCAGCGGTCAATACTATGGCTACACCTTC. As protein: CASSGQYYGYTF. The V call is TRBV5-1, the J call TRBJ1-2, with D unclear. This CDR3 contains 12 residues. V gave up 4 bases and J gave up 3 bases, with 7 bases separating them. The germline gives CDR1 SGHRS, CDR2 YFSETQ.